The 27 T cell receptor beta chains given below trace back to one sample, sequenced in a study of T cells in tumors after PD-1 blockade. Sequencing was performed with immunoSEQ multiplex PCR; in TCRdb, only in-frame clones are kept and a portion is missing. Found here are roughly 25,000 clones, about 84% of them singletons; the top ten hold around 12%. This specimen consisted of PBMCs, obtained after anti-PD-1 treatment. The origin of the receptors is a human donor with basal cell carcinoma.

The V gene is TRBV9, the J gene TRBJ1-6; no clear D gene. Trimming removed 0 bases at V and 10 bases at J, with 5 bases between. Per the germline V gene, CDR1 is SGDLS and CDR2 is YYNGEE. The CDR3 has 12 amino acids. The CDR3, as DNA: TGTGCCAGCAGCGTAGCTGGGTCACCCCTCCACTTT. Its translation is CASSVAGSPLHF.

This chain uses TRBV9 with TRBJ2-2, with TRBD2 identical over 12 bases. Per germline, CDR1 SGDLS and CDR2 YYNGEE. Trimming at V came to 4 bases and at J to 7 bases, leaving 5 bases not matched to a gene. This CDR3 is built from 15 residues. In DNA form, the CDR3 reads TGTGCCAGCAGCCCACTAGCGGGGGGTGGCGGGGAGCTGTTTTTT. Amino acid sequence: CASSPLAGGGGELFF.

The rearrangement uses TRBV5-5 and TRBJ2-1; TRBD1 matches at 10 bases. The CDR3 loop spans 17 amino acids. V shed 2 bases, J shed 1 base, and the junction held 6 bases outside the gene matches. Germline CDR1 and CDR2: SGHKS and YYEKEE (reference sequence). The CDR3 region is CASSLRGTGVSYNEQFF. DNA for the CDR3: TGTGCCAGCAGCTTACGAGGGACAGGGGTGTCCTACAATGAGCAGTTCTTC.

The chain links TRBV29-1 to TRBJ2-1, with TRBD2 identical over 9 bases. Germline V lookup: CDR1 SQVTM, CDR2 ANQGSEA. The CDR3 has 13 amino acids. Losses at the gene ends were 3 bases for V and 7 bases for J; bases not matched to a gene: 4. In DNA, the CDR3 is TGCAGCGTTGAGGGACTAGCAGGGAATGAGCAGTTCTTC. Protein product: CSVEGLAGNEQFF.

CDR3 amino acids: CASGFTGTGETQYF. In DNA, the CDR3 is TGTGCCAGCGGATTTACGGGCACTGGGGAGACCCAGTACTTC. The chain combines TRBV6-5 with TRBJ2-5, with unresolved D. Germline V CDR1 and CDR2: MNHEY, SVGAGI. Trimming shortened V by 8 bases and J by 5 bases, and 18 bases separated the two germline ends. This CDR3 contains 14 residues.

The rearrangement uses TRBV6-5 and TRBJ1-1; D not resolved. The V and J ends lost 5 bases and 4 bases respectively, with 17 bases between them. CDR3 size: 15 residues. The germline V gene encodes CDR1 MNHEY and CDR2 SVGAGI. This CDR3 is CASSPGGSGFTEAFF. In DNA form, the CDR3 reads TGTGCCAGCAGTCCCGGTGGCAGTGGCTTCACTGAAGCTTTCTTT.

The V call is TRBV4-1, the J call TRBJ2-4; 13 bases fit TRBD2. The trim removed 6 bases at V and 6 bases at J, leaving 11 bases unmatched. The CDR3 runs 17 residues. The germline gives CDR1 MGHRA, CDR2 YSYEKL. In DNA form, the CDR3 reads TGCGCCAGCAGTCCTGGACTAGCGGGGGCTGCGGGAAACATTCAGTACTTC. Translation gives CASSPGLAGAAGNIQYF.

V gene TRBV11-3 combines with J gene TRBJ2-5; 7 bases match TRBD1. CDR1 and CDR2 (germline): SGHNT, YENEEA. The CDR3 is 16 residues long. The V gene end was trimmed by 5 bases and the J gene end by 0 bases; junction bases not matched to a gene: 9. The CDR3 spells CASSHVGTVYQETQYF. In DNA, the CDR3 is TGTGCCAGCAGCCACGTCGGGACAGTGTACCAAGAGACCCAGTACTTC.

This clone was seen a single time. The chain couples TRBV2 to TRBJ1-2; D might be TRBD1 (5 bases). CDR1 and CDR2 (germline): SNHLY, FYNNEI. The CDR3 runs to 15 residues. Between the trimmed V and J ends, which lost 7 bases and 4 bases, there was a span of 19 bases. CDR3 sequence: CASTTRAQGPYGYTF. CDR3 nucleotide sequence: TGTGCCAGCACCACCCGGGCGCAGGGACCCTATGGCTACACCTTC. The variable domain in full, with the rest retrieved from reference TRBV2 and TRBJ1-2, is EPEVTQTPSHQVTQMGQEVILRCVPISNHLYFYWYRQILGQKVEFLVSFYNNEISEKSEIFDDQFSVERPDGSNFTLKIRSTKLEDSAMYFCASTTRAQGPYGYTFGSGTRLTVV.

This chain uses TRBV6-5 with TRBJ1-6; D is undetermined. The CDR3 loop spans 13 amino acids. From germline, CDR1 is MNHEY and CDR2 SVGAGI. Between the trimmed V and J ends, which lost 6 bases and 14 bases, there was a span of 17 bases. This CDR3 is CASRAPARGTLHF. CDR3 DNA sequence: TGTGCCAGCAGGGCCCCGGCTCGAGGGACCCTCCACTTT.

The chain recombines TRBV11-1 with TRBJ2-2; D may correspond to TRBD1 or TRBD2 (6 bases each). V lost 6 bases to trimming and J lost 2 bases, with 10 bases between them. The CDR3 is 14 amino acids. CDR1 and CDR2 (germline): SGHAT, FQDESV (reference sequence). CDR3 loop: CASRGGTNTGELFF. In nucleotides, the CDR3 is TGTGCCAGCAGGGGCGGGACAAACACCGGGGAGCTGTTTTTT.

The chain has TRBV12-5 and TRBJ2-7; 8 nucleotides match TRBD2. CDR1 is LGHNT, CDR2 FRNRAP, per germline. CDR3 size: 15 residues. J gave up 3 bases and V 4 bases, and 8 bases lay outside the gene matches. CDR3: CASGSTGGGFYEQYF. The CDR3 nucleotides are TGTGCTAGTGGTTCAACTGGCGGGGGGTTCTACGAGCAGTACTTC.

The chain combines TRBV5-6 with TRBJ1-5; 7 bases are a match to TRBD1. The V gene's germline CDR1 is SGHDT and CDR2 YYEEEE. The ends lost 2 bases at V and 1 base at J; junction bases unmatched: 3. The CDR3 is made up of 15 amino acids. CDR3: CASSLRQGSNQPQHF. CDR3 bases: TGTGCCAGCAGCTTAAGACAGGGCAGCAATCAGCCCCAGCATTTT.

The DNA of the CDR3 is TGCGCCAGCAGCGTACCTTCAGGGGGCCTCTCGGACACCGGGGAGCTGTTTTTT. Its protein product is CASSVPSGGLSDTGELFF. The gene calls are TRBV5-1 and TRBJ2-2, with TRBD1 identical over 8 bases. V lost 4 bases and J lost 3; bases outside the gene matches: 14. This CDR3 has 18 residues. CDR1 and CDR2 from the germline V gene are SGHRS and YFSETQ.

The chain couples TRBV30 to TRBJ1-6; D possibly corresponds to TRBD1 (6 bases). Germline values: CDR1 GTSNPN, CDR2 SVGIG (reference sequence). This CDR3 has 17 amino acids. V gave up 2 bases and J gave up 2 bases, with 16 bases separating them. The CDR3, as DNA: TGTGCCTGGAGTTCTTCCGACAGGCGACCCTATAATTCACCCCTCCACTTT. Amino acids: CAWSSSDRRPYNSPLHF.

The CDR3: CATSDPGLPQFF. In DNA form, the CDR3 reads TGTGCCACCAGTGATCCCGGACTTCCGCAGTTCTTC. The genes are TRBV24-1 and TRBJ2-1; TRBD2 is a possible D gene (5 bases). The CDR3 has 12 amino acids. V dropped 3 bases and J dropped 12 bases, with 11 bases sitting between them. Germline V gives CDR1 KGHDR, CDR2 SFDVKD.

This clone has a single count. The gene calls are TRBV20-1 and TRBJ1-2; D is ambiguous. The ends were cut back, 1 base at V and 4 bases at J, with 4 bases in the middle. This CDR3 has 11 residues. The germline V gene encodes CDR1 DFQATT and CDR2 SNEGSKA (reference sequence). CDR3: CSARGSYGYTF. The CDR3 DNA follows: TGCAGTGCTAGAGGGTCCTATGGCTACACCTTC.

Only one count was recorded for this clone. The V call is TRBV2, the J call TRBJ2-2; 7 nucleotides line up with TRBD2. The CDR3 has 15 residues. Germline assignment: CDR1 SNHLY and CDR2 FYNNEI. V shed 4 bases and J 0 bases; nucleotides not matched to a gene: 2. The CDR3 nucleotides read TGTGCCAGCAGTGTGGGGGGGTCGAACACCGGGGAGCTGTTTTTT. This gives the protein CASSVGGSNTGELFF.

The J gene is TRBJ1-6, the V gene TRBV18; D ambiguous. In germline, CDR1 is KGHSH, CDR2 LQKENI. V was shortened by 2 bases and J by 7 bases, with 9 bases between the two germline ends. The CDR3 totals 14 residues. The CDR3 DNA sequence: TGTGCCAGCTCACCAACAGCGGAGAATTCACCCCTCCACTTT. Translation gives CASSPTAENSPLHF.

The chain joins TRBV6-5 to TRBJ2-7, with D hard to call. Germline CDR1 reads MNHEY; CDR2 reads SVGAGI. CDR3 size: 11 residues. V was trimmed by 6 bases and J by 3 bases, leaving 6 bases between them. The CDR3 bases are TGTGCCAGCAGACAGTTCTACGAGCAGTACTTC. Its translation: CASRQFYEQYF.

This clone was seen a single time. The V gene is TRBV10-3, the J gene TRBJ1-6; D gene unclear. The CDR3 has 12 residues. V lost 5 bases and J lost 9, with 8 bases in between. Germline V gene lookup returns CDR1 ENHRY and CDR2 SYGVKD. In nucleotides, the CDR3 is TGTGCCATCAGTCCACAAGGTTCACCCCTCCACTTT. It specifies CAISPQGSPLHF.

The chain combines TRBV30 with TRBJ1-2; 9 bases align to TRBD1. V lost 5 bases, J lost 5 bases, and 6 bases stayed unmatched. The CDR3 loop spans 13 amino acids. CDR1 is GTSNPN, CDR2 SVGIG, per germline (reference sequence). CDR3 residues: CAWGTGLAYGYTF. DNA of the CDR3: TGTGCCTGGGGGACAGGGCTTGCGTATGGCTACACCTTC. Together with reference TRBV30 and TRBJ1-2, the CDR3 gives the full variable domain: SQTIHQWPATLVQPVGSPLSLECTVEGTSNPNLYWYRQAAGRGLQLLFYSVGIGQISSEVPQNLSASRPQDRQFILSSKKLLLSDSGFYLCAWGTGLAYGYTFGSGTRLTVV.

The CDR3 nucleotides are TGTGCCAGCAGCCAAGGGTGGGGTATCGAAGCTTTCTTT. As protein: CASSQGWGIEAFF. The chain combines TRBV14 with TRBJ1-1; D unclear. The CDR3 runs 13 residues. Germline loops: CDR1 SGHDN, CDR2 FVKESK. V was shortened by 1 base and J by 8 bases, with 11 bases between the two germline ends.

The chain links TRBV7-8 to TRBJ1-3; D may be TRBD1 (6 bases). Trimming took 5 bases from V and 0 from J, leaving 11 bases between them. Germline-derived CDR1 and CDR2 are SGHVS and FQNEAQ. This CDR3 is built from 15 residues. The CDR3 nucleotides are TGTGCCAGCAGCACAACAGGGAGCTCTGGAAACACCATATATTTT. Amino acids: CASSTTGSSGNTIYF. The complete variable domain, with remaining parts taken from reference TRBV7-8 and TRBJ1-3, reads GAGVSQSPRYKVAKRGQDVALRCDPISGHVSLFWYQQALGQGPEFLTYFQNEAQLDKSGLPSDRFFAERPEGSVSTLKIQRTQQEDSAVYLCASSTTGSSGNTIYFGEGSWLTVV.

V is TRBV5-1 and J is TRBJ1-5; TRBD1 agrees at 9 bases. V was pared by 0 bases and J by 3 bases, with 1 base of the junction left unmatched. This CDR3 comprises 15 residues. Germline-derived CDR1 and CDR2 are SGHRS and YFSETQ. CDR3 protein: CASSLGDRDNQPQHF. Written as DNA, the CDR3 is TGCGCCAGCAGCTTGGGGGACAGGGACAATCAGCCCCAGCATTTT.

The rearrangement uses TRBV11-3 and TRBJ1-6, with D possibly TRBD1 on 5 matching bases. The germline gives CDR1 SGHNT, CDR2 YENEEA. The CDR3 runs to 14 residues. V was cut by 6 bases and J by 7 bases, with 13 bases left in between. In DNA, the CDR3 is TGTGCCAGCAGTCCAGGGTCCAAGAATTCACCCCTCCACTTT. It is translated as CASSPGSKNSPLHF. The variable domain in full, completed from reference TRBV11-3 and TRBJ1-6, reads EAGVVQSPRYKIIEKKQPVAFWCNPISGHNTLYWYLQNLGQGPELLIRYENEEAVDDSQLPKDRFSAERLKGVDSTLKIQPAELGDSAVYLCASSPGSKNSPLHFGNGTRLTVT.

This chain joins TRBV18 and TRBJ1-1; 7 bases match TRBD1. Germline V gene lookup returns CDR1 KGHSH and CDR2 LQKENI. V trimming: 4 bases; J trimming: 1 base; junction bases outside the gene matches: 3. The CDR3 is 14 amino acids. The CDR3 protein is CASSRTGTNTEAFF. The CDR3 coding sequence is TGTGCCAGCTCACGGACAGGTACGAACACTGAAGCTTTCTTT. The full variable domain, its missing parts supplied by reference TRBV18 and TRBJ1-1, is NAGVMQNPRHLVRRRGQEARLRCSPMKGHSHVYWYRQLPEEGLKFMVYLQKENIIDESGMPKERFSAEFPKEGPSILRIQQVVRGDSAAYFCASSRTGTNTEAFFGQGTRLTVV.